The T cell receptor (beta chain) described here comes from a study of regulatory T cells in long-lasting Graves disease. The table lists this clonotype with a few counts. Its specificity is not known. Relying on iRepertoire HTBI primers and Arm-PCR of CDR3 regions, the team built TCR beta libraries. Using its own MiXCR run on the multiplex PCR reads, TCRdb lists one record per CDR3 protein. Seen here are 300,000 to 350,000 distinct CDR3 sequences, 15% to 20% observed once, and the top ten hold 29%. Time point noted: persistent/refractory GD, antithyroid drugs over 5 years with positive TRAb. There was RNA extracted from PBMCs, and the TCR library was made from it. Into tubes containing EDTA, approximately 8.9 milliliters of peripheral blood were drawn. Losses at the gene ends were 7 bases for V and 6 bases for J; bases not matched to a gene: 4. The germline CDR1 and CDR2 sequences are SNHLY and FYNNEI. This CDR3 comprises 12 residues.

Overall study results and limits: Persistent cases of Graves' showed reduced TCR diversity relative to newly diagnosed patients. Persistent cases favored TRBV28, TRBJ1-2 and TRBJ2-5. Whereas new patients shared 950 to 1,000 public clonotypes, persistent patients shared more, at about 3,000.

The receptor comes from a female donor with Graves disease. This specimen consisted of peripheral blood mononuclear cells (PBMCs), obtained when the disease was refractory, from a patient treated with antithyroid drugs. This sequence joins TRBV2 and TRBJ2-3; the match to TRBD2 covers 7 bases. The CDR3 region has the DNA TGTGCCAGCAAGTACGGGAGGGATACGCAGTATTTT. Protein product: CASKYGRDTQYF.